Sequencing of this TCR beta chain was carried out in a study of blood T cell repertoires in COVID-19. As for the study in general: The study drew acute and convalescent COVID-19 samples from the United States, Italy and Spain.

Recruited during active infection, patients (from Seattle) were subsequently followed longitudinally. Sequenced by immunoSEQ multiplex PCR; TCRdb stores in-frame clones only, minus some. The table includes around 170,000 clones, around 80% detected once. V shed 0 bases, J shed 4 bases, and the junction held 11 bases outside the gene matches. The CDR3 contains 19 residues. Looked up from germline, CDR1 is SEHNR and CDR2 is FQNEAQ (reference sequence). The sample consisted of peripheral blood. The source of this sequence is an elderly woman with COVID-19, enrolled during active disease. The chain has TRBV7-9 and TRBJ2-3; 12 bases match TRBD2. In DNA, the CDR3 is TGTGCCAGCAGCTTAGCGATCACGACTAGCGGGGGCTATGCAGATACGCAGTATTTT. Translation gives CASSLAITTSGGYADTQYF.